The T cell receptor beta chain described here comes from a study of control samples from healthy donors and cancer patients. Here immunoSEQ multiplex PCR was the method, and the copy in TCRdb shows in-frame clones only, minus some. The table has about 100,000 clones, roughly nine tenths seen once. The ends were cut back, 2 bases at V and 4 bases at J, with 14 bases in the middle. The CDR3 has 16 amino acids. Germline V gene lookup returns CDR1 LGHNT and CDR2 FRNRAP. The chain has TRBV12-5 and TRBJ2-2; D ambiguous. The sequenced sample consisted of blood. The TCR sequence derives from a woman aged 45-65 years in good health. The CDR3 spells CASGLRSGRTTGELFF. CDR3 sequence (DNA): TGTGCTAGTGGTTTGAGGTCGGGCAGGACCACCGGGGAGCTGTTTTTT.